These 11 T cell receptor beta chains originate from one sample sequenced in a study of beta chain features in type 1 diabetes. Study observations and caveats: Within each of all four CD4+ subsets, Type 1 diabetes patients had TCRB CDR3s that were moderately but significantly shorter.

No antigen has been assigned to these receptors. The isolated RNA, all of it, was reverse transcribed, so expressed TCRB transcripts were what got sequenced. Assay: immunoSEQ multiplex PCR; the TCRdb copy retains only in-frame clones and omits some. In the table there are about 340,000 clones, around 9.3% of which are singletons. Sequencing used central memory CD4+ T cells from blood. Receptors originate from a man aged 30-40 years with type 1 diabetes.

The sample holds a few counts of this clone. The V call is TRBV28, the J call TRBJ2-7; TRBD2 is a possible D gene (6 bases). In germline, CDR1 is MDHEN, CDR2 SYDVKM. The V gene lost 3 bases and the J gene lost 0 bases, with 12 bases spanning the gap. This CDR3 comprises 15 residues. CDR3 coding DNA: TGTGCCAGCAGTTTCGGCGGGGCGAGCTCCTACGAGCAGTACTTC. Residues: CASSFGGASSYEQYF.

The table lists this clone with many counts. J is TRBJ2-3 and V is TRBV5-1; possibly TRBD1 for D (7 bases). Between the trimmed V and J ends, which lost 4 bases and 2 bases, there was a span of 14 bases. CDR1 is SGHRS, CDR2 YFSETQ, per germline. This CDR3 is built from 15 residues. The CDR3 here is CASSQGGSYTDTQYF. The CDR3 DNA sequence: TGCGCCAGCAGCCAGGGGGGCTCTTACACAGATACGCAGTATTTT.

This clone has only a few counts. The rearrangement joins TRBV19 to TRBJ2-1, with TRBD2 matching 12 bases. This CDR3 region has 16 residues. CDR1 is LNHDA, CDR2 SQIVND, per germline (reference sequence). J gave up 6 bases and V 4 bases, and 7 bases lay outside the gene matches. As DNA, the CDR3 is TGTGCCAGTAGTACCGCTAGCGGGGGGGTTCTCAATGAGCAGTTCTTC. Residues: CASSTASGGVLNEQFF. Full variable domain (outside the CDR3, taken from reference TRBV19 and TRBJ2-1): DGGITQSPKYLFRKEGQNVTLSCEQNLNHDAMYWYRQDPGQGLRLIYYSQIVNDFQKGDIAEGYSVSREKKESFPLTVTSAQKNPTAFYLCASSTASGGVLNEQFFGPGTRLTVL.

The rearrangement links TRBV28 to TRBJ1-1; TRBD1 matches 8 bases. CDR1 and CDR2 from the germline V gene are MDHEN and SYDVKM. CDR3 length: 12 amino acids. J was trimmed by 11 bases and V by 4 bases; bases with no gene match: 6. The chain's CDR3 is CASSYSDRDAFF. In DNA, the CDR3 is TGTGCCAGCAGTTATTCGGACAGGGACGCTTTCTTT.

J is TRBJ2-7 and V is TRBV6-5; no clear D. Trimming shortened V by 7 bases and J by 2 bases, and 6 bases separated the two germline ends. The CDR3 runs 11 residues. CDR1 is MNHEY and CDR2 is SVGAGI in the germline V gene. CDR3 coding DNA: TGTGCCAGCATAGGCGCCTACGAGCAGTACTTC. Amino acids: CASIGAYEQYF.

This clone was detected only a few times. The rearrangement links TRBV27 to TRBJ1-1; D is perhaps TRBD1 (5 bases). V was trimmed by 7 bases and J by 8 bases, leaving 17 bases between them. There are 13 residues in the CDR3. CDR1 is MNHEY and CDR2 is SMNVEV in the germline V gene (reference sequence). The CDR3, as DNA: TGTGCCAGCACCTTAAGGCAGGGTAGCGAAGCTTTCTTT. It specifies CASTLRQGSEAFF.

V usage is TRBV7-8 and J usage is TRBJ1-5, with a tentative D call TRBD1 (5 bases). Germline CDR1 is SGHVS and CDR2 is FQNEAQ. The V end was cut by 8 bases, the J end by 4 bases, with 9 bases between. The CDR3 spans 12 residues. The CDR3 region has the DNA TGTGCCAGCTCCCGGGGGAATCAGCCCCAGCATTTT. Translation gives CASSRGNQPQHF.

This clone was detected a few times. The V and J genes are TRBV7-2 and TRBJ2-7; 11 bases map to TRBD2. V shed 8 bases and J 2 bases; nucleotides not matched to a gene: 5. Germline CDR1 and CDR2: SGHTA and FQGNSA. The CDR3 spans 14 residues. The CDR3 loop reads CASSTSGITYEQYF. The CDR3, as DNA: TGTGCCAGCTCGACTAGCGGGATTACCTACGAGCAGTACTTC.

The V call is TRBV6-1, the J call TRBJ2-7; D uncertain. The CDR3 loop spans 12 amino acids. The ends were cut back, 4 bases at V and 2 bases at J, with 6 bases in the middle. From germline, CDR1 is MNHNS and CDR2 SASEGT. CDR3 loop: CASSGPPYEQYF. The CDR3 DNA follows: TGTGCCAGCAGTGGCCCCCCCTACGAGCAGTACTTC.

The chain links TRBV2 to TRBJ1-1; D ambiguous. The CDR3 runs to 12 residues. Germline V lookup: CDR1 SNHLY, CDR2 FYNNEI. V lost 6 bases, J lost 4 bases, and 9 bases lay in between. In DNA form, the CDR3 reads TGTGCCAGCAGGGTATTAGTCACTGAAGCTTTCTTT. It translates to CASRVLVTEAFF.

The chain has TRBV4-1 and TRBJ2-7; no clear D gene. The germline V and J ends were trimmed by 4 bases and 0 bases, with 7 bases remaining between them. This CDR3 has 13 residues. CDR1 is MGHRA, CDR2 YSYEKL, per germline. The DNA for the CDR3 is TGCGCCAGCAGCCGAGAAGCCTCCTACGAGCAGTACTTC. This gives the protein CASSREASYEQYF.